This entry lists 30 T cell receptor beta chains sequenced from one sample in a study of T cells in Graves' hyperthyroidism and ophthalmopathy. The source material, RNA transcripts, was used to amplify TCR beta CDR3 regions. First-round RT-PCR of the TCR CDR3 relied on the HTBI primer set. From the multiplex PCR reads, TCRdb called clonotypes with MiXCR, one entry per CDR3 protein. The sample consists of fewer than 650,000 distinct CDR3 sequences, 14% of them appearing once. Sequenced sample: blood. The receptors were sampled from a woman between 18 and 29 years old with Graves' ophthalmopathy.

This clonotype has at least ten counts. The chain employs TRBV11-2 and TRBJ1-1; the D is unclear. The germline CDR1 and CDR2 sequences are SGHAT and FQNNGV. V was clipped by 4 bases and J by 7 bases, with 13 bases between them. The CDR3 spans 13 residues. In DNA, the CDR3 is TGTGCCAGCAGCTCGTACAATATGGGTGAAGCTTTCTTT. Translating it yields CASSSYNMGEAFF.

This clonotype was picked up many times. The V gene is TRBV6-5, the J gene TRBJ2-7; TRBD1 aligns across 7 bases. The germline gives CDR1 MNHEY, CDR2 SVGAGI. The CDR3 is 16 residues long. J lost 3 bases, V lost 0 bases, and 8 bases had no gene match. The CDR3 DNA follows: TGTGCCAGCAGTTACTCCATCCGACAGGGCCTCTACGAGCAGTACTTC. Protein product: CASSYSIRQGLYEQYF.

This clonotype was detected many times. The chain carries TRBV7-9 and TRBJ2-7; a possible D gene is TRBD1 (7 bases). This CDR3 is built from 14 residues. Germline V CDR1 and CDR2: SEHNR, FQNEAQ (reference sequence). Trimming shortened V by 1 base and J by 7 bases, and 14 bases separated the two germline ends. The CDR3 sequence: CASSLGRDSGEQYF. DNA of the CDR3: TGTGCCAGCAGCTTAGGGCGGGACAGCGGGGAGCAGTACTTC.

This clonotype was found many times. The rearrangement links TRBV13 to TRBJ2-7, with 8 bases matching TRBD2. There are 14 residues in the CDR3. Germline V gene lookup returns CDR1 PRHDT and CDR2 FYEKMQ (reference sequence). The ends lost 0 bases at V and 7 bases at J; junction bases unmatched: 5. The CDR3 spells CASSLGAGGKEQYF. Here the CDR3 DNA reads TGTGCCAGCAGCTTAGGGGCGGGAGGAAAAGAGCAGTACTTC. Full variable domain (rest looked up from reference TRBV13 and TRBJ2-7): AAGVIQSPRHLIKEKRETATLKCYPIPRHDTVYWYQQGPGQDPQFLISFYEKMQSDKGSIPDRFSAQQFSDYHSELNMSSLELGDSALYFCASSLGAGGKEQYFGPGTRLTVT.

Ten or more counts support this clonotype. This chain connects TRBV6-6 to TRBJ1-2; D is perhaps TRBD1 (6 bases). The CDR3 has 15 amino acids. Germline loops: CDR1 MNHNY, CDR2 SVGAGI (reference sequence). Trimming pared 0 bases from V and 8 bases from J, leaving 16 bases between. CDR3 protein: CASSYSGTRGSGYTF. CDR3 in DNA: TGTGCCAGCAGTTACTCGGGGACAAGGGGCTCCGGCTACACCTTC.

This clonotype was observed a few times. The chain couples TRBV6-4 to TRBJ2-7; D perhaps matches TRBD2 (6 bases). This CDR3 is built from 16 residues. The V end lost 9 bases, the J end lost 2 bases, and 23 bases lay between the germline ends. The germline CDR1 and CDR2 sequences are MRHNA and SNTAGT. The chain's CDR3 is CARDAPGTPVAYEQYF. The CDR3 nucleotides read TGTGCCAGAGACGCCCCCGGGACTCCAGTCGCCTACGAGCAGTACTTC.

This clonotype occurred a few times. This chain uses TRBV19 with TRBJ1-1; TRBD1 is a possible D gene (5 bases). Trimming took off 3 bases at V and 8 bases at J, with 10 bases between the two ends. Per germline, CDR1 LNHDA and CDR2 SQIVND (reference sequence). The CDR3 totals 12 residues. DNA for the CDR3: TGTGCCAGTAGTATCCGGGGCCGGGAAGCTTTCTTT. Its protein is CASSIRGREAFF.

This clonotype was seen repeatedly, ten times or more. The rearrangement joins TRBV19 to TRBJ1-5; D call uncertain. CDR1 is LNHDA, CDR2 SQIVND, per germline (reference sequence). This CDR3 is 12 amino acids long. Trimming removed 6 bases from V and 2 bases from J, with 5 bases in between. The CDR3 region is CASRPGNQPQHF. CDR3 DNA: TGTGCCAGTAGGCCAGGCAATCAGCCCCAGCATTTT.

This clonotype has a handful of counts. Being one base from a much bigger clone, this may be a read error. The V gene is TRBV2, the J gene TRBJ2-1, with D possibly TRBD1 on 6 matching bases. Germline CDR1 reads SNHLY; CDR2 reads FYNNEI. V shed 4 bases and J shed 9 bases, with 28 bases lying between them. The CDR3 is 18 residues long. The CDR3 DNA reads as TGTGCCAGCAGTGGAGCAGCCACCTTAGGGACAAGTTTAAGTGAGCAGTTCTTC. This translates into CASSGAATLGTSLSEQFF.

This clonotype was seen many times. J is TRBJ2-2 and V is TRBV28; weak D call: TRBD2 (5 bases). Deletions cut 6 bases from V and 5 bases from J, with 10 bases between. There are 13 residues in the CDR3. Germline lookup yields CDR1 MDHEN and CDR2 SYDVKM. The CDR3 spells CASRNPGTGELFF. The CDR3 region has the DNA TGTGCCAGCAGGAACCCGGGGACCGGGGAGCTGTTTTTT.

This clonotype was seen at least ten times. V usage is TRBV11-3 and J usage is TRBJ2-3, with unresolved D. Deletions cut 3 bases from V and 0 bases from J, with 16 bases between. This CDR3 is 17 amino acids long. Germline V gene lookup returns CDR1 SGHNT and CDR2 YENEEA. CDR3 sequence: CASSFNSRSASTDTQYF. CDR3 coding DNA: TGTGCCAGCAGCTTTAACAGCCGTTCAGCTAGCACAGATACGCAGTATTTT.

Of note for this clonotype: This clone may be a read error of a much larger clone one base away. V usage is TRBV10-3 and J usage is TRBJ2-5; D perhaps matches TRBD1 (6 bases). Per germline, CDR1 ENHRY and CDR2 SYGVKD. V lost 8 bases and J lost 4, with 14 bases in between. The CDR3 totals 13 residues. The CDR3 is CAISYRARETQYF. The DNA for the CDR3 is TGTGCCATCTCTTACAGGGCCCGAGAGACCCAGTACTTC.

This clonotype has more than one count but fewer than ten. Possible read error: a much larger clone is one base away. The gene calls are TRBV11-3 and TRBJ2-3, with 8 nucleotides matching TRBD2. The CDR3 contains 23 residues. The germline CDR1 and CDR2 sequences are SGHNT and YENEEA. V shed 0 bases, J shed 2 bases, and the junction held 25 bases outside the gene matches. The CDR3 here is CASSLESGGDYPPLGLSTDTQYF. The CDR3 coding sequence is TGTGCCAGCAGCTTAGAATCGGGGGGGGACTACCCTCCCCTTGGGTTGTCCACAGATACGCAGTATTTT.

Many counts were recorded for this clonotype. The chain combines TRBV7-2 with TRBJ1-1; the D gene is possibly TRBD1 (6 bases). Germline V gene lookup returns CDR1 SGHTA and CDR2 FQGNSA. The V and J ends lost 6 bases and 6 bases respectively, with 17 bases between them. The CDR3 length is 14 residues. CDR3 sequence (DNA): TGTGCCAGCAGTTCTTGGGGGCACGCGGCTGAAGCTTTCTTT. Amino acid sequence: CASSSWGHAAEAFF.

This clonotype was seen a handful of times. One end of the junction fails to match germline, which may point to a read error. The V gene is TRBV30, the J gene TRBJ2-2, with D perhaps matching TRBD2 (5 bases). CDR1 is GTSNPN, CDR2 SVGIG, per germline (reference sequence). The CDR3 covers 13 residues. CDR3 protein: CAWRRLLTGEPFF. The CDR3 nucleotides read TGTGCCTGGAGGAGACTCCTCACCGGGGAGCCGTTTTTT.

Remarks on this clonotype: A much larger clone is a single base away; this may be a read error. The V gene is TRBV30, the J gene TRBJ2-7; D gene ambiguous. Germline V gene lookup returns CDR1 GTSNPN and CDR2 SVGIG (reference sequence). V was clipped by 1 base and J by 4 bases, with 11 bases between them. The CDR3 contains 13 residues. CDR3 protein: CAWSGAGRYEQYF. In nucleotides, the CDR3 is TGTGCCTGGAGTGGGGCAGGCCGGTACGAGCAGTACTTC.

This clonotype was counted a single time. This chain uses TRBV7-3 with TRBJ1-2, with unresolved D. With 5 bases removed from V and 6 bases from J, the gap between germline ends came to 13 bases. The CDR3 loop spans 13 amino acids. In germline, CDR1 is SGHTA, CDR2 FQGTGA. This chain's CDR3 is CASSNSLTNGYTF. The DNA for the CDR3 is TGTGCCAGCAGCAACAGCCTAACCAATGGCTACACCTTC.

J is TRBJ2-7 and V is TRBV5-4; 15 nucleotides align to TRBD2. V was clipped by 3 bases and J by 6 bases; unmatched bases: 13. The germline V gene has CDR1 SGHNT and CDR2 YYREEE (reference sequence). This CDR3 comprises 18 residues. The CDR3 nucleotides are TGTGCCAGCAGCTCCGGACTAGCGGGAGGGCCGGGACGGTTCGAGCAGTACTTC. This translates into CASSSGLAGGPGRFEQYF.

This clonotype was seen at least ten times. The CDR3 sequence is CASSVSTGLELFF. CDR3 sequence (DNA): TGTGCCAGCAGCGTCTCGACTGGTTTAGAGCTGTTTTTT. The chain is built from TRBV11-2 and TRBJ2-2, with unresolved D. V gave up 5 bases and J gave up 11 bases, with 15 bases separating them. CDR1 SGHAT and CDR2 FQNNGV come from the germline V gene. The CDR3 runs 13 residues.

This chain uses TRBV9 with TRBJ2-1; D is ambiguous. Trimming stripped 0 bases from V and 7 bases from J, with 11 bases between. CDR1 SGDLS and CDR2 YYNGEE come from the germline V gene. The CDR3 totals 14 residues. CDR3 nucleotide sequence: TGTGCCAGCAGCGTAGCAGTCGGCTTAAATGAGCAGTTCTTC. Protein product: CASSVAVGLNEQFF. The entire variable domain, with the rest obtained from reference TRBV9 and TRBJ2-1, is as follows: DSGVTQTPKHLITATGQRVTLRCSPRSGDLSVYWYQQSLDQGLQFLIQYYNGEERAKGNILERFSAQQFPDLHSELNLSSLELGDSALYFCASSVAVGLNEQFFGPGTRLTVL.

The chain's CDR3 is CASSSPSLRGANVLTF. CDR3 nucleotides: TGTGCCAGCAGTTCCCCGAGTTTGAGGGGGGCCAACGTCCTGACTTTC. The rearrangement links TRBV27 to TRBJ2-6; D is unclear. Looked up from germline, CDR1 is MNHEY and CDR2 is SMNVEV (reference sequence). V was pared by 4 bases and J by 4 bases, with 14 bases between. This CDR3 region has 16 residues.

This clonotype was found many times. The V gene is TRBV20-1, the J gene TRBJ2-1; 9 bases align to TRBD2. Trimming took 0 bases from V and 6 from J; bases not matched to a gene: 15. CDR3 length equals 18 residues. Germline loops: CDR1 DFQATT, CDR2 SNEGSKA (reference sequence). DNA for the CDR3: TGCAGTGCTAGAGATAGGCCAGCGGTGGCGGGAGGGCGCAATGAGCAGTTCTTC. Its translation: CSARDRPAVAGGRNEQFF.

The CDR3 DNA is TGCAGCGTATCCCGGGACAGGGTTACCGGGGAGCTGTTTTTT. Translated, it gives CSVSRDRVTGELFF. This chain connects TRBV29-1 to TRBJ2-2, with 9 bases aligning to TRBD1. Unmatched junction bases numbered 7, after V lost 6 bases and J lost 5 bases. CDR3 length equals 14 residues. Germline V gene lookup returns CDR1 SQVTM and CDR2 ANQGSEA.

Note on this clonotype: At one end the junction does not follow the germline gene, possibly because of a read error. J is TRBJ2-7 and V is TRBV18; weak D call: TRBD1 (5 bases). Germline-derived CDR1 and CDR2 are KGHSH and LQKENI. The CDR3 sequence is 13 residues long. CDR3 in DNA: TGTGCCAGCCCACCCCAGGGAATCTACGAGCAGTACTTC. Amino acid sequence: CASPPQGIYEQYF.

In its sample, this clonotype was seen a few times. The chain carries TRBV14 and TRBJ2-7; D is perhaps TRBD1 (5 bases). The V end lost 6 bases, the J end lost 3 bases, and 18 bases lay between the germline ends. Per the germline V gene, CDR1 is SGHDN and CDR2 is FVKESK. The CDR3 consists of 15 residues. CDR3 nucleotides: TGTGCCAGCAGTCCAGCTAGGGGTCCGGGCTACGAGCAGTACTTC. This translates into CASSPARGPGYEQYF. The whole variable domain, filled in from reference TRBV14 and TRBJ2-7, reads EAGVTQFPSHSVIEKGQTVTLRCDPISGHDNLYWYRRVMGKEIKFLLHFVKESKQDESGMPNNRFLAERTGGTYSTLKVQPAELEDSGVYFCASSPARGPGYEQYFGPGTRLTVT.

This clonotype appeared many times. The CDR3 DNA reads TGCAGTGCTTCAGCCCTAGAGACCGGGGAGCTGTTTTTT. Amino acid sequence: CSASALETGELFF. The chain uses TRBV20-1 and TRBJ2-2; no clear D. The germline V gene has CDR1 DFQATT and CDR2 SNEGSKA (reference sequence). Trimming shortened V by 5 bases and J by 5 bases, and 12 bases separated the two germline ends. The CDR3 contains 13 residues.

This clonotype showed up just a few times. This chain joins TRBV6-1 and TRBJ1-4; the D is unclear. The germline gives CDR1 MNHNS, CDR2 SASEGT. Trimming removed 6 bases at V and 0 bases at J, with 8 bases between. The CDR3 runs 14 residues. The CDR3 region has the DNA TGTGCCAGCAGCCGAGATGCAACTAATGAAAAACTGTTTTTT. Its protein product is CASSRDATNEKLFF.

The V gene is TRBV7-9, the J gene TRBJ1-3; perhaps TRBD1 as D (5 bases). The germline CDR1 and CDR2 sequences are SEHNR and FQNEAQ (reference sequence). This CDR3 region has 16 residues. The V gene lost 1 base and the J gene lost 0 bases, with 10 bases spanning the gap. CDR3 DNA sequence: TGTGCCAGCAGCTTAGTAGGACATTACTCTGGAAACACCATATATTTT. Translation gives CASSLVGHYSGNTIYF. Using reference TRBV7-9 and TRBJ1-3 for the parts outside the CDR3, the full variable domain is DTGVSQNPRHKITKRGQNVTFRCDPISEHNRLYWYRQTLGQGPEFLTYFQNEAQLEKSRLLSDRFSAERPKGSFSTLEIQRTEQGDSAMYLCASSLVGHYSGNTIYFGEGSWLTVV.

The chain joins TRBV5-8 to TRBJ1-1; 8 bases map to TRBD1. With V trimmed by 2 bases and J by 0 bases, 6 bases remained unmatched. This CDR3 has 16 residues. In germline, CDR1 is SGHTS, CDR2 YDEGEE. CDR3 nucleotide sequence: TGTGCCAGCAGCTTCTGGGACAGGTCCCTGAACACTGAAGCTTTCTTT. Translating gives CASSFWDRSLNTEAFF.

This clonotype has ten or more counts. The chain combines TRBV2 with TRBJ2-3; 8 bases line up with TRBD2. Per germline, CDR1 SNHLY and CDR2 FYNNEI. The CDR3 covers 17 residues. V was clipped by 0 bases and J by 6 bases; unmatched bases: 11. CDR3 residues: CASSEALSGRGPDTQYF. The CDR3 bases are TGTGCCAGCAGTGAAGCTTTAAGCGGGAGAGGCCCTGATACGCAGTATTTT.